These 20 T cell receptor beta chains came from one sample sequenced in a study of OX40 agonist ivuxolimab in advanced cancers. The method was immunoSEQ multiplex PCR; TCRdb's version includes in-frame clones alone and lacks a portion of them. The data show fewer than 35,000 clones, over 60% seen once. This specimen was CD4+ or CD8+ T cells sorted from blood, taken in a trial of the OX40 agonist ivuxolimab. These receptor sequences come from an adult with an advanced solid tumor such as melanoma, head and neck, liver or kidney cancer.

The chain has TRBV7-9 and TRBJ2-3, with 14 bases identical to TRBD2. V dropped 6 bases and J dropped 3; count of bases not matched to a gene: 5. The CDR3 extends over 16 amino acids. Germline V gives CDR1 SEHNR, CDR2 FQNEAQ (reference sequence). CDR3 sequence: CASREGLAGDTDTQYF. The DNA of the CDR3 is TGTGCCAGCAGAGAGGGACTAGCGGGGGATACAGATACGCAGTATTTT.

V is TRBV28 and J is TRBJ1-2; unclear D gene. Germline CDR1 MDHEN, CDR2 SYDVKM. Trimming took 6 bases from V and 3 from J, leaving 26 bases between them. The CDR3 extends over 18 amino acids. The CDR3 DNA sequence: TGTGCCAGCAGCTTACGCAAAGGACGCACTTTACACTACTATGGCTACACCTTC. It encodes CASSLRKGRTLHYYGYTF.

CDR3 protein: CASSLVANTEAFF. For the CDR3, the DNA is TGTGCCAGCAGCTTAGTAGCGAACACTGAAGCTTTCTTT. The chain carries TRBV7-9 and TRBJ1-1; the D is unclear. Trimming took 1 base from V and 1 from J, leaving 4 bases between them. This CDR3 region has 13 residues. Germline-derived CDR1 and CDR2 are SEHNR and FQNEAQ (reference sequence).

This clone was seen just once. The V and J genes are TRBV10-1 and TRBJ2-5; tentative D call: TRBD1 (6 bases). The closer fit of TRBJ2-7 to the DNA end suggests the J call may be wrong. This CDR3 region has 14 residues. CDR1 is WNHNN, CDR2 SYGVQD, per germline (reference sequence). CDR3 sequence (DNA): TGCGCCAGCAGTGGAACAGGGTCGGGGTACGAGCAGTACTTC. Its protein is CASSGTGSGYEQYF.

V usage is TRBV6-1 and J usage is TRBJ1-2; 8 positions match TRBD1. This CDR3 has 17 residues. V was clipped by 4 bases and J by 5 bases; unmatched bases: 15. CDR1 is MNHNS, CDR2 SASEGT, per germline. CDR3 loop: CASSGGVGTGSLYGYTF. CDR3 bases: TGTGCCAGCAGTGGGGGCGTGGGGACAGGAAGCCTATATGGCTACACCTTC.

CDR3 sequence reads: CASNRHRGDLYNEQFF. The CDR3 bases are TGTGCCAGTAACCGTCACAGGGGGGACTTATACAATGAGCAGTTCTTC. This chain joins TRBV19 and TRBJ2-1, with 8 bases that match TRBD1. Losses at the gene ends were 7 bases for V and 4 bases for J; bases not matched to a gene: 12. From germline, CDR1 is LNHDA and CDR2 SQIVND (reference sequence). This CDR3 is built from 16 residues. Looking up the rest from reference TRBV19 and TRBJ2-1 gives the full variable domain: DGGITQSPKYLFRKEGQNVTLSCEQNLNHDAMYWYRQDPGQGLRLIYYSQIVNDFQKGDIAEGYSVSREKKESFPLTVTSAQKNPTAFYLCASNRHRGDLYNEQFFGPGTRLTVL.

This clone was observed a few times. The genes are TRBV2 and TRBJ1-2; tentative D call: TRBD1 (5 bases). Germline CDR1 SNHLY, CDR2 FYNNEI. This CDR3 has 14 residues. V was cut by 7 bases and J by 8 bases, with 20 bases left in between. CDR3 region: CASNPMYAREGYTF. The CDR3 DNA follows: TGTGCCAGCAACCCTATGTATGCCAGGGAAGGCTACACCTTC.

This chain joins TRBV6-5 and TRBJ1-5; D is perhaps TRBD1 (5 bases). The CDR3 consists of 14 residues. V lost 5 bases to trimming and J lost 7 bases, with 15 bases between them. CDR1 MNHEY and CDR2 SVGAGI come from the germline V gene. The CDR3 is CASSRSQGGQPQHF. The CDR3 DNA sequence: TGTGCCAGCAGTCGTAGCCAGGGCGGGCAGCCCCAGCATTTT.

Regarding this clone: A read error is possible here, since a much larger clone lies one base away. In this CDR3 the conserved last residue, phenylalanine or tryptophan, is missing, so a read error is likely. This chain joins TRBV19 and TRBJ1-2; D is undetermined. The CDR3 spans 14 residues. Germline CDR1 and CDR2: LNHDA and SQIVND (reference sequence). V dropped 1 base and J dropped 2 bases, with 8 bases sitting between them. The CDR3: CASSIAEGNYGYTL. DNA of the CDR3: TGTGCCAGTAGTATAGCGGAGGGAAACTATGGCTACACCCTC.

The V gene is TRBV7-6, the J gene TRBJ2-5, with no clear D. Between the trimmed V and J ends, which lost 1 base and 2 bases, there was a span of 8 bases. The CDR3 sequence is 14 residues long. Germline-derived CDR1 and CDR2 are SGHVS and FNYEAQ. CDR3 sequence (DNA): TGTGCCAGCAGCTTAGATGCGGAGCAAGAGACCCAGTACTTC. It translates to CASSLDAEQETQYF.

This chain links TRBV23-1 with TRBJ1-6; no clear D. TRBV23-1 is labeled an ORF, and its function is uncertain. Between the trimmed V and J ends, which lost 7 bases and 0 bases, there was a span of 13 bases. The length of the CDR3 is 16 residues. CDR3: CASKWRRSSYNSPLHF. Written as DNA, the CDR3 is TGCGCCAGCAAGTGGCGGCGTTCCTCCTATAATTCACCCCTCCACTTT.

The count of this clone is one. The chain links TRBV6-6 to TRBJ1-3; maybe TRBD1 (6 bases). V lost 5 bases to trimming and J lost 0 bases, with 11 bases between them. Germline V gene data show CDR1 as MNHNY and CDR2 as SVGAGI (reference sequence). The CDR3 covers 15 residues. CDR3 amino acids: CASSGDTRSGNTIYF. The CDR3 bases are TGTGCCAGCAGTGGGGACACCCGCTCTGGAAACACCATATATTTT.

Concerning this clone: Other DNA sequences in this specimen translate into the identical CDR3. This chain links TRBV5-1 with TRBJ1-4, with D tentatively TRBD1 (5 bases). Germline lookup yields CDR1 SGHRS and CDR2 YFSETQ. V shed 5 bases and J shed 0 bases, with 11 bases lying between them. The CDR3 runs to 15 residues. Here the CDR3 DNA reads TGCGCCAGCAGGGAGACAGTCGCAACTAATGAAAAACTGTTTTTT. As protein: CASRETVATNEKLFF.

J is TRBJ2-5 and V is TRBV5-1, with no clear D. V lost 0 bases and J 2 bases, leaving 8 bases between the germline ends. CDR1 is SGHRS, CDR2 YFSETQ, per germline. The CDR3 consists of 14 residues. CDR3 sequence: CASSLAADQETQYF. CDR3 DNA sequence: TGCGCCAGCAGCTTGGCGGCGGATCAAGAGACCCAGTACTTC.

The gene calls are TRBV5-1 and TRBJ2-5; D is uncertain. The V gene's germline CDR1 is SGHRS and CDR2 YFSETQ. The CDR3 runs 13 residues. V lost 4 bases to trimming and J lost 5 bases, with 12 bases between them. CDR3 sequence reads: CASSRVVGETQYF. The CDR3 DNA reads TGCGCCAGCAGCCGCGTAGTTGGGGAGACCCAGTACTTC.

This chain connects TRBV10-3 to TRBJ1-1; no clear D gene. V was pared by 2 bases and J by 3 bases, with 10 bases between. Germline V CDR1 and CDR2: ENHRY, SYGVKD. This CDR3 has 14 amino acids. CDR3 in amino acids: CAISERRGDTEAFF. The CDR3 DNA follows: TGTGCCATCAGTGAGAGGCGAGGAGACACTGAAGCTTTCTTT.

In this sample, this clone turned up once. The chain couples TRBV18 to TRBJ2-3; TRBD2 agrees at 8 bases. Trimming took 4 bases from V and 2 from J; bases not matched to a gene: 2. In germline, CDR1 is KGHSH, CDR2 LQKENI. The CDR3 consists of 14 residues. DNA of the CDR3: TGTGCCAGCTCACGGCGGGGGGACACAGATACGCAGTATTTT. Amino acid sequence: CASSRRGDTDTQYF.

V is TRBV7-6 and J is TRBJ2-2, with TRBD1 identical over 7 bases. The CDR3 is 15 amino acids. Losses at the gene ends were 3 bases for V and 0 bases for J; bases not matched to a gene: 1. Germline CDR1 and CDR2: SGHVS and FNYEAQ. CDR3 sequence (DNA): TGTGCCAGCAGCTTCGGGACAGCGAACACCGGGGAGCTGTTTTTT. Translation gives CASSFGTANTGELFF. Using reference TRBV7-6 and TRBJ2-2 for the parts outside the CDR3, the full variable domain is GAGVSQSPRYKVTKRGQDVALRCDPISGHVSLYWYRQALGQGPEFLTYFNYEAQQDKSGLPNDRFSAERPEGSISTLTIQRTEQRDSAMYRCASSFGTANTGELFFGEGSRLTVL.

The chain uses TRBV6-1 and TRBJ1-2, with D unclear. Per germline, CDR1 MNHNS and CDR2 SASEGT. CDR3 size: 12 residues. Trimming removed 6 bases from V and 4 bases from J, with 9 bases in between. CDR3 DNA: TGTGCCAGCAGCCAGACTCCCTATGGCTACACCTTC. It encodes CASSQTPYGYTF.

The chain uses TRBV30 and TRBJ1-5, with D maybe TRBD1 (5 bases). V was trimmed by 1 base and J by 4 bases, leaving 14 bases between them. This CDR3 region has 15 residues. Per the germline V gene, CDR1 is GTSNPN and CDR2 is SVGIG (reference sequence). Here the CDR3 reads CAWSDGARRNQPQHF. The DNA of the CDR3 is TGTGCCTGGAGTGACGGGGCACGGAGAAATCAGCCCCAGCATTTT.